Listed here are 23 T cell receptor beta chains from one sample, sequenced in a study of T cells in Graves' hyperthyroidism and ophthalmopathy. RNA transcripts provided the source from which TCR beta CDR3 regions were amplified. In the first-round RT-PCR of the TCR CDR3, the HTBI primer set was used. TCRdb called the multiplex PCR reads again in MiXCR, with one record for every CDR3 protein. The sample lists roughly 700,000 distinct CDR3 sequences; approximately 14% were seen once. The specimen was blood. The receptor source for this set is a woman between 18 and 29 years old with Graves' hyperthyroidism.

This clonotype has a count of ten or more. The V gene is TRBV28, the J gene TRBJ2-5; D remains ambiguous. The CDR3 runs 12 residues. Germline-derived CDR1 and CDR2 are MDHEN and SYDVKM. V lost 7 bases and J lost 5, with 11 bases in between. This CDR3 reads CASNDIRETQYF. As DNA, the CDR3 is TGTGCCAGCAACGACATTCGGGAGACCCAGTACTTC.

This clonotype turned up a few times. The chain employs TRBV24-1 and TRBJ1-2; 7 bases match TRBD1. Trimming took 4 bases from V and 2 from J; bases not matched to a gene: 3. The length of the CDR3 is 14 residues. CDR1 is KGHDR and CDR2 is SFDVKD in the germline V gene. In nucleotides, the CDR3 is TGTGCCACCAGTGACCCGACAGGGAACTATGGCTACACCTTC. This gives the protein CATSDPTGNYGYTF.

The sample holds many counts of this clonotype. This sequence joins TRBV12-3 or TRBV12-4 and TRBJ1-5; the match to TRBD1 covers 7 bases. The CDR3 is made up of 16 amino acids. V trimming: 5 bases; J trimming: 1 base; junction bases outside the gene matches: 8. The CDR3 bases are TGTGCCAGCAGTCCCAGACAGGGACAGAGCAATCAGCCCCAGCATTTT. This gives the protein CASSPRQGQSNQPQHF.

This clonotype was seen at least ten times. This sequence joins TRBV7-2 and TRBJ2-7; D ambiguous. The ends were cut back, 0 bases at V and 2 bases at J, with 2 bases in the middle. CDR1 SGHTA and CDR2 FQGNSA come from the germline V gene. The CDR3 consists of 12 residues. DNA of the CDR3: TGTGCCAGCAGCTTAGCAGCCTACGAGCAGTACTTC. Protein sequence: CASSLAAYEQYF.

In this sample, this clonotype turned up many times. V usage is TRBV27 and J usage is TRBJ1-2, with D possibly matching TRBD1 (6 bases). There are 13 residues in the CDR3. Trimming took 8 bases from V and 2 from J, leaving 12 bases between them. Germline V CDR1 and CDR2: MNHEY, SMNVEV (reference sequence). The CDR3 coding sequence is TGTGCCAGCGGTCGAACAGGGAACTATGGCTACACCTTC. Residues: CASGRTGNYGYTF.

This clonotype was counted many times. The chain is built from TRBV20-1 and TRBJ2-7; D unresolved. Germline V gene sequence: CDR1 DFQATT, CDR2 SNEGSKA (reference sequence). CDR3 length equals 13 residues. V was trimmed by 1 base and J by 1 base, leaving 8 bases between them. DNA for the CDR3: TGCAGTGCTAGAGCCCACCCGTCCTACGAGCAGTACTTC. Translated: CSARAHPSYEQYF.

This clonotype came up a few times. V gene TRBV28 combines with J gene TRBJ2-6; D may correspond to TRBD1 or TRBD2 (7 bases each). Trimming pared 6 bases from V and 0 bases from J, leaving 12 bases between. Germline V gene lookup returns CDR1 MDHEN and CDR2 SYDVKM. CDR3 length: 16 residues. DNA for the CDR3: TGTGCCAGCAGCAGGGGGGGAAGCTCTGGGGCCAACGTCCTGACTTTC. It translates to CASSRGGSSGANVLTF.

This clonotype was recorded at least ten times. This chain connects TRBV7-9 to TRBJ2-3; TRBD2 aligns across 10 bases. Germline loops: CDR1 SEHNR, CDR2 FQNEAQ (reference sequence). The CDR3 consists of 18 residues. The junction had 19 bases not matched to a gene; V was cut back by 11 bases and J by 2 bases. The CDR3 spells CAGLSPSSSGRSTDTQYF. CDR3 in DNA: TGTGCCGGACTTTCCCCCTCGTCTAGCGGGAGATCCACAGATACGCAGTATTTT.

This clonotype was seen repeatedly, ten times or more. The chain employs TRBV30 and TRBJ2-1, with 7 positions matching TRBD2. The CDR3 extends over 15 amino acids. The junction had 8 bases not matched to a gene; V was cut back by 3 bases and J by 3 bases. Germline V gene data show CDR1 as GTSNPN and CDR2 as SVGIG (reference sequence). The CDR3 protein is CAWRQAGKFYNEQFF. The CDR3 DNA is TGTGCCTGGAGACAAGCGGGAAAGTTCTACAATGAGCAGTTCTTC.

This clonotype has a count of ten or more. V gene TRBV7-9 combines with J gene TRBJ2-7, with a possible D match to TRBD1 (6 bases). The germline CDR1 and CDR2 sequences are SEHNR and FQNEAQ (reference sequence). The CDR3 has 12 amino acids. The V gene lost 4 bases and the J gene lost 5 bases, with 9 bases spanning the gap. CDR3 sequence (DNA): TGTGCCAGCAGCTATGGACAGAACGAGCAGTACTTC. It specifies CASSYGQNEQYF.

The rearrangement links TRBV6-1 to TRBJ2-5, with 8 positions matching TRBD1. The CDR3 runs 12 residues. Germline loops: CDR1 MNHNS, CDR2 SASEGT. V trimming: 8 bases; J trimming: 14 bases; junction bases outside the gene matches: 13. The CDR3 nucleotides are TGTGCCAGCTCAAACTCCGGGACAGGCATATACTTC. Translation gives CASSNSGTGIYF.

V usage is TRBV10-3 and J usage is TRBJ1-5; D might be TRBD1 (6 bases). V lost 2 bases to trimming and J lost 2 bases, with 22 bases between them. This CDR3 has 19 amino acids. Germline V gene lookup returns CDR1 ENHRY and CDR2 SYGVKD. The CDR3 DNA reads as TGTGCCATCAGTGAGGTTTACCGGGACAATAGTAAAGGCAATCAGCCCCAGCATTTT. It specifies CAISEVYRDNSKGNQPQHF.

This clonotype was counted many times. V usage is TRBV6-2 or TRBV6-3 and J usage is TRBJ1-5, with D possibly TRBD1 on 6 matching bases. The CDR3 extends over 16 amino acids. CDR1 and CDR2 (germline): MNHEY, SVGEGT. V dropped 4 bases and J dropped 3 bases, with 16 bases sitting between them. The CDR3 sequence is CASSFHYTGPNQPQHF. CDR3 DNA sequence: TGTGCCAGCAGTTTTCACTATACAGGGCCCAATCAGCCCCAGCATTTT.

CDR3 bases: TGTGCCAGCAGCCCGGTCTTGGGACAGGGGTACAATGAGCAGTTCTTC. Translation: CASSPVLGQGYNEQFF. The rearrangement uses TRBV7-9 and TRBJ2-1; TRBD1 aligns across 10 bases. Germline trimming cut 5 bases from V and 4 bases from J; bases unmatched to any gene: 8. This CDR3 has 16 residues. Germline assignment: CDR1 SEHNR and CDR2 FQNEAQ (reference sequence).

This clonotype was detected ten times or more. The chain is built from TRBV4-1 and TRBJ1-4; no firm D call. CDR1 is MGHRA, CDR2 YSYEKL, per germline. The CDR3 is 15 residues long. The V gene lost 1 base and the J gene lost 5 bases, with 11 bases spanning the gap. CDR3 sequence: CASSQGKGQNEKLFF. DNA for the CDR3: TGCGCCAGCAGCCAAGGTAAAGGGCAGAATGAAAAACTGTTTTTT.

This clonotype was counted a few times. The CDR3 bases are TGTGCCAGCAGAGCAGGGGGTGTTGGAACAGATACGCAGTATTTT. Protein: CASRAGGVGTDTQYF. The V call is TRBV12-3 or TRBV12-4, the J call TRBJ2-3; TRBD1 matches 7 bases. Trimming cost V 6 bases and J 3 bases; bases outside gene matches: 9. This CDR3 has 15 amino acids.

This clonotype showed up just once. Given a much more abundant clone one base away, this may be a read error. The chain employs TRBV12-3 or TRBV12-4 and TRBJ2-3, with no clear D. The CDR3 totals 12 residues. Trimming stripped 11 bases from V and 5 bases from J, with 14 bases between. CDR3 DNA sequence: TGTGCCGGCAACAAGCATGGAGATACGCAGTATTTT. It translates to CAGNKHGDTQYF.

This clonotype was detected ten times or more. The gene calls are TRBV6-2 or TRBV6-3 and TRBJ1-1; D remains ambiguous. Trimming pared 0 bases from V and 6 bases from J, leaving 8 bases between. This CDR3 comprises 13 residues. Germline V gene sequence: CDR1 MNHEY, CDR2 SVGEGT. The CDR3 loop is CASSYSPAAEAFF. The CDR3, as DNA: TGTGCCAGCAGTTACTCTCCGGCGGCTGAAGCTTTCTTT.

This chain joins TRBV18 and TRBJ2-4; TRBD1 agrees at 10 bases. This CDR3 is built from 17 residues. The ends lost 2 bases at V and 9 bases at J; junction bases unmatched: 13. Looked up from germline, CDR1 is KGHSH and CDR2 is LQKENI. CDR3 region: CASSPLPPDRGLSIQYF. The CDR3 nucleotides are TGTGCCAGCTCACCATTACCCCCAGACAGGGGGCTTAGCATTCAGTACTTC.

This chain joins TRBV9 and TRBJ2-2; D possibly corresponds to TRBD2 (6 bases). This CDR3 contains 15 residues. V was cut by 0 bases and J by 0 bases, with 6 bases left in between. The germline gives CDR1 SGDLS, CDR2 YYNGEE. The CDR3 DNA sequence: TGTGCCAGCAGCGTAGTAGCGGCGAACACCGGGGAGCTGTTTTTT. Protein sequence: CASSVVAANTGELFF.

On this clonotype: One junction end disagrees with the germline gene, perhaps due to a read error. The chain recombines TRBV12-3 or TRBV12-4 with TRBJ2-3; D remains ambiguous. The CDR3 has 17 amino acids. The chain's CDR3 is CASSSSLGVRSTDTQCF. CDR3 DNA sequence: TGTGCCAGCAGTTCCTCCCTTGGAGTCCGGAGCACAGATACGCAGTGTTTT.

This clonotype was found many times. V gene TRBV18 combines with J gene TRBJ2-1, with D hard to call. This CDR3 contains 16 residues. Germline loops: CDR1 KGHSH, CDR2 LQKENI. Deletions cut 2 bases from V and 9 bases from J, with 20 bases between. CDR3 nucleotides: TGTGCCAGCTCACCAGGGTGGCAGACCCCTAAAGCTGAGCAGTTCTTC. Its translation: CASSPGWQTPKAEQFF.

This clonotype has at least ten counts. V usage is TRBV24-1 and J usage is TRBJ2-7; 7 bases line up with TRBD1. The CDR3 contains 15 residues. J lost 6 bases, V lost 3 bases, and 10 bases had no gene match. From germline, CDR1 is KGHDR and CDR2 SFDVKD. The CDR3 here is CATSDRRQGPSEQYF. The DNA of the CDR3 is TGTGCCACCAGTGATCGCCGACAGGGACCAAGCGAGCAGTACTTC.